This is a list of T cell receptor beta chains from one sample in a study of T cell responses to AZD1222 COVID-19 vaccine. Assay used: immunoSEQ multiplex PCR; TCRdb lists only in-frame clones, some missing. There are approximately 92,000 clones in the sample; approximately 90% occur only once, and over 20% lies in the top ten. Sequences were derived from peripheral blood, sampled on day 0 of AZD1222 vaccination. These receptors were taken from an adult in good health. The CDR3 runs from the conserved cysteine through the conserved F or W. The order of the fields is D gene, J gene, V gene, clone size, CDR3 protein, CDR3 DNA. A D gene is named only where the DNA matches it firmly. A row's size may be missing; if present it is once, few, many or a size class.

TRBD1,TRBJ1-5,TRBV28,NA,CASSPGQGVQPQHF,TGTGCCAGCAGTCCGGGACAGGGGGTACAGCCCCAGCATTTT
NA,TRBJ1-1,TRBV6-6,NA,CASKKGEVNTEAFF,TGTGCCAGCAAAAAAGGGGAGGTGAACACTGAAGCTTTCTTT
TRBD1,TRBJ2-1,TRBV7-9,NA,CASSSRRTGKNEQFF,TGTGCCAGCAGCTCCCGTCGGACAGGGAAAAATGAGCAGTTCTTC
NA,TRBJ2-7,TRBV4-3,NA,CASSQGATDSYEQYF,TGCGCCAGCAGCCAAGGAGCAACAGACTCCTACGAGCAGTACTTC
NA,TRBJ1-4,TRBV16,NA,CATSWGSNEKLFF,TGTGCCACCTCGTGGGGCAGTAATGAAAAACTGTTTTTT
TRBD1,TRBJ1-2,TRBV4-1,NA,CASSPQKGGAVYGYTF,TGCGCCAGCAGCCCTCAAAAAGGGGGCGCGGTCTATGGCTACACCTTC
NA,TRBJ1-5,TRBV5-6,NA,CASSYTDNQPQHF,TGTGCCAGCAGCTACACCGACAATCAGCCCCAGCATTTT
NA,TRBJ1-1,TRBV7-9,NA,CASSLVAANTEAFF,TGTGCCAGCAGCTTAGTGGCAGCGAACACTGAAGCTTTCTTT
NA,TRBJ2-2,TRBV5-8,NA,CASTRTREPTGELFF,TGTGCCAGCACCAGAACTCGGGAGCCCACCGGGGAGCTGTTTTTT
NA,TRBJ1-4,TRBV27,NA,CASSPTYPSGFHSTNEKLFF,TGTGCCAGCAGTCCAACTTACCCCTCGGGGTTTCATTCAACTAATGAAAAACTGTTTTTT
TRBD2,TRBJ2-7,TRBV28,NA,CASTGGGLATSYEQYF,TGTGCCAGCACCGGGGGAGGACTAGCGACCTCCTACGAGCAGTACTTC
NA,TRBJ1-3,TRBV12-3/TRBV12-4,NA,CASRRSSGNTIYF,TGTGCCAGCAGAAGAAGCTCTGGAAACACCATATATTTT
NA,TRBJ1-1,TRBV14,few,CASSQDLLRQKAFF,TGTGCCAGCAGCCAAGATCTTTTGAGACAGAAAGCTTTCTTT
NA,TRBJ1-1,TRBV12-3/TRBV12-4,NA,CASRAGLFEAFF,TGTGCCAGCAGAGCAGGGTTGTTTGAAGCTTTCTTT
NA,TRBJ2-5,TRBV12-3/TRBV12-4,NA,CASSLWGRETQYF,TGTGCCAGCAGTTTATGGGGTCGGGAGACCCAGTACTTC
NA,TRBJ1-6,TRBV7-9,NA,CASSRGQLPNSPLHF,TGTGCCAGCAGCCGCGGACAGCTACCCAATTCACCCCTCCACTTT
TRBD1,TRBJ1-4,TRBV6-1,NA,CASSETMDRTEKLFF,TGTGCCAGCAGTGAAACGATGGACAGGACTGAAAAACTGTTTTTT
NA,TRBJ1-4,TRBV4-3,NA,CASSQDKGAKLFF,TGCGCCAGCAGCCAAGATAAGGGCGCCAAACTGTTTTTT
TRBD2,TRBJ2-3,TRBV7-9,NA,CASSLELAGGSSQYF,TGTGCCAGCAGCTTAGAGCTAGCGGGGGGGTCGTCGCAGTATTTT
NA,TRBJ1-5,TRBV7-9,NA,CASSQRDINQPQHF,TGTGCCAGCAGCCAGCGGGACATAAATCAGCCCCAGCATTTT
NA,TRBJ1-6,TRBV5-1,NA,CASSSSPENSPLHF,TGCGCCAGCAGCTCAAGCCCAGAGAATTCACCCCTCCACTTT
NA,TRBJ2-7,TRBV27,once,CASSSNYEQYF,TGTGCCAGCAGTTCAAACTACGAGCAGTACTTC